Listed here are 24 T cell receptor beta chains from one sample, sequenced in a study of blood T cell repertoires in COVID-19. This table comes from immunoSEQ multiplex PCR, and its TCRdb copy is limited to in-frame clones, with some not included. The sample shows over 150,000 clones, 70% to 90% of them seen only once. The sample was peripheral blood. These receptors originate from a woman in her fifties or sixties with COVID-19, enrolled during active disease.

The rearrangement uses TRBV6-5 and TRBJ1-2; tentative D call: TRBD1 (5 bases). Germline V gene data show CDR1 as MNHEY and CDR2 as SVGAGI. CDR3 length equals 15 residues. V lost 2 bases and J 4 bases, leaving 14 bases between the germline ends. The CDR3: CASSYAPQGVYGYTF. CDR3 DNA: TGTGCCAGCAGTTACGCCCCCCAGGGCGTCTATGGCTACACCTTC.

This clone appeared once. Here the CDR3 DNA reads TGTGCCAGCAGCCCCCAGAGGGCAGGAAACACCATATATTTT. Protein sequence: CASSPQRAGNTIYF. The rearrangement uses TRBV11-2 and TRBJ1-3; D is uncertain. Germline V gene lookup returns CDR1 SGHAT and CDR2 FQNNGV. The CDR3 length is 14 residues. Trimming removed 5 bases at V and 4 bases at J, with 12 bases between.

The rearrangement uses TRBV3-1 (or the pseudogene TRBV3-2) and TRBJ2-1, with 10 bases lining up with TRBD2. The trim removed 2 bases at V and 2 bases at J, leaving 6 bases unmatched. CDR3 size: 17 residues. Germline lookup yields CDR1 LGHDT and CDR2 YNNKEL (reference sequence). CDR3 nucleotide sequence: TGTGCCAGCAGCCAATCGTCAGCGGGAGGGCCCTACAATGAGCAGTTCTTC. This codes for CASSQSSAGGPYNEQFF.

The V call is TRBV24-1, the J call TRBJ2-1; the D is unclear. This CDR3 region has 12 residues. Germline V CDR1 and CDR2: KGHDR, SFDVKD. The V gene lost 4 bases and the J gene lost 5 bases, with 5 bases spanning the gap. CDR3 sequence: CATSERNNEQFF. CDR3 DNA sequence: TGTGCCACCAGTGAGAGGAACAATGAGCAGTTCTTC.

The J gene is TRBJ1-5, the V gene TRBV2; D is ambiguous. V was trimmed by 4 bases and J by 0 bases, leaving 7 bases between them. This CDR3 is built from 14 residues. Germline CDR1 reads SNHLY; CDR2 reads FYNNEI. The CDR3 bases are TGTGCCAGCAGTGGACTGAATAGCAATCAGCCCCAGCATTTT. Residues: CASSGLNSNQPQHF. The complete variable domain, with remaining parts taken from reference TRBV2 and TRBJ1-5, reads EPEVTQTPSHQVTQMGQEVILRCVPISNHLYFYWYRQILGQKVEFLVSFYNNEISEKSEIFDDQFSVERPDGSNFTLKIRSTKLEDSAMYFCASSGLNSNQPQHFGDGTRLSIL.

For the CDR3, the DNA is TGCGCCAGCAGCTTATCTTACCGGGGGTTCACTGAAGCTTTCTTT. Translation: CASSLSYRGFTEAFF. This chain links TRBV5-1 with TRBJ1-1; D is possibly TRBD1 (5 bases). This CDR3 has 15 amino acids. Trimming removed 2 bases at V and 4 bases at J, with 15 bases between. From germline, CDR1 is SGHRS and CDR2 YFSETQ.

In this sample, this clone turned up once. The gene calls are TRBV18 and TRBJ1-1, with 7 bases identical to TRBD1. V dropped 3 bases and J dropped 2; count of bases not matched to a gene: 6. CDR1 is KGHSH, CDR2 LQKENI, per germline. The CDR3 has 15 residues. The CDR3 reads CASSPRTGHNTEAFF. For the CDR3, the DNA is TGTGCCAGCTCACCCCGGACAGGTCATAACACTGAAGCTTTCTTT.

The J gene is TRBJ1-2, the V gene TRBV18, with D perhaps matching TRBD1 (5 bases). From germline, CDR1 is KGHSH and CDR2 LQKENI. With 4 bases removed from V and 8 bases from J, the gap between germline ends came to 17 bases. This CDR3 comprises 14 residues. CDR3 sequence (DNA): TGTGCCAGCTCACTATTTGGGGACTCGGGGGGCTACACCTTC. It is translated as CASSLFGDSGGYTF.

The rearrangement uses TRBV6-2 or TRBV6-3 and TRBJ1-2; maybe TRBD1 (5 bases). The V and J ends lost 0 bases and 14 bases respectively, with 16 bases between them. The CDR3 consists of 13 residues. Germline assignment: CDR1 MNHEY and CDR2 SVGEGT. CDR3 in amino acids: CASSYSDLQAGTF. The CDR3 nucleotides are TGTGCCAGCAGTTACTCGGATTTACAGGCGGGGACCTTC.

This clone is labeled medium-sized (0.01 to 0.1%). Other DNA variants within this sample encode the same CDR3. DNA for the CDR3: TGTGCCAGCAGCTTAGCACCAGGGGTTAACACTGAAGCTTTCTTT. Encoded protein: CASSLAPGVNTEAFF. The rearrangement uses TRBV7-2 and TRBJ1-1, with D possibly TRBD1 on 6 matching bases. Germline V gene sequence: CDR1 SGHTA, CDR2 FQGNSA. CDR3 length equals 15 residues. Deletions cut 0 bases from V and 2 bases from J, with 10 bases between.

The CDR3 DNA sequence: TGTGCCAGCAGGCCCACGGACAAGAATGAGCAGTTCTTC. It specifies CASRPTDKNEQFF. This chain joins TRBV2 and TRBJ2-1; weak D call: TRBD1 (5 bases). The CDR3 is made up of 13 amino acids. The V gene lost 6 bases and the J gene lost 7 bases, with 13 bases spanning the gap. Germline loops: CDR1 SNHLY, CDR2 FYNNEI.

This clone showed up just once. This chain joins TRBV5-1 and TRBJ1-1; possibly TRBD1 for D (6 bases). The CDR3 consists of 13 residues. The germline gives CDR1 SGHRS, CDR2 YFSETQ. V was shortened by 0 bases and J by 11 bases, with 14 bases between the two germline ends. CDR3 DNA: TGCGCCAGCAGCTTGGAACAGGGCTCTCCGGCTTTCTTT. Residues: CASSLEQGSPAFF.

This clone was seen once. The chain couples TRBV20-1 to TRBJ2-5; no clear D gene. This CDR3 has 13 residues. Germline V lookup: CDR1 DFQATT, CDR2 SNEGSKA (reference sequence). V dropped 3 bases and J dropped 2 bases, with 10 bases sitting between them. The CDR3 DNA is TGCAGTGCTAGTTGGGCAGATCAAGAGACCCAGTACTTC. Translation gives CSASWADQETQYF.

The gene calls are TRBV20-1 and TRBJ2-3, with D uncertain. This CDR3 spans 11 amino acids. The V and J ends lost 6 bases and 7 bases respectively, with 11 bases between them. Germline CDR1 and CDR2: DFQATT and SNEGSKA (reference sequence). The chain's CDR3 is CSAPVEHTQYF. The CDR3 nucleotides read TGCAGTGCCCCCGTCGAGCATACGCAGTATTTT.

The CDR3 DNA reads TGTGCCAGTCGAGGGTCGGAAAAACTGTTTTTT. Amino acids: CASRGSEKLFF. The chain employs TRBV6-4 and TRBJ1-4; no firm D call. The CDR3 is made up of 11 amino acids. V gave up 9 bases and J gave up 8 bases, with 10 bases separating them. Germline V CDR1 and CDR2: MRHNA, SNTAGT.

J is TRBJ1-4 and V is TRBV27, with 10 bases aligning to TRBD1. The CDR3 runs to 14 residues. Trimming cost V 2 bases and J 10 bases; bases outside gene matches: 4. Germline V gene sequence: CDR1 MNHEY, CDR2 SMNVEV (reference sequence). This CDR3 is CASSLGQGGGKLFF. CDR3 nucleotide sequence: TGTGCCAGCAGTTTAGGACAGGGGGGAGGAAAACTGTTTTTT.

This clone was counted only a few times. The chain joins TRBV9 to TRBJ1-6; no reliable D call. Germline V gives CDR1 SGDLS, CDR2 YYNGEE. Trimming shortened V by 0 bases and J by 9 bases, and 16 bases separated the two germline ends. The CDR3 is made up of 16 amino acids. CDR3 region: CASSVDSQARLSPLHF. The CDR3 nucleotides read TGTGCCAGCAGCGTAGATAGTCAGGCCCGGCTTTCACCCCTCCACTTT.

This chain joins TRBV6-5 and TRBJ2-2; 7 bases are shared with TRBD2. The CDR3 spans 15 residues. After removal of 3 bases from V and 0 bases from J, the junction contained 1 base not matched to a gene. Germline V gene data show CDR1 as MNHEY and CDR2 as SVGAGI. CDR3 DNA: TGTGCCAGCAGTTATGGACTAGCGAACACCGGGGAGCTGTTTTTT. It specifies CASSYGLANTGELFF.

This clone was seen only a few times. The genes are TRBV19 and TRBJ1-1, with a possible D match to TRBD1 (5 bases). Germline V lookup: CDR1 LNHDA, CDR2 SQIVND (reference sequence). CDR3 length: 15 amino acids. V was cut by 2 bases and J by 4 bases, with 14 bases left in between. CDR3 amino acids: CASSIQGLGATEAFF. CDR3 DNA sequence: TGTGCCAGTAGTATACAGGGACTGGGCGCCACTGAAGCTTTCTTT.

The chain has TRBV6-5 and TRBJ1-3, with D perhaps matching TRBD1 (6 bases). The CDR3 is 16 residues long. V was cut by 0 bases and J by 0 bases, with 9 bases left in between. Germline V CDR1 and CDR2: MNHEY, SVGAGI. The CDR3 nucleotides are TGTGCCAGCAGTTACTCGATAGGGGGCTCTGGAAACACCATATATTTT. Translation gives CASSYSIGGSGNTIYF.

This sequence joins TRBV27 and TRBJ1-1, with D perhaps TRBD1 (5 bases). V was trimmed by 1 base and J by 2 bases, leaving 17 bases between them. The CDR3 covers 17 residues. The germline CDR1 and CDR2 sequences are MNHEY and SMNVEV (reference sequence). CDR3 nucleotide sequence: TGTGCCAGCAGTTTATGGAGGGGTGAGAGCGGAAACACTGAAGCTTTCTTT. Its protein product is CASSLWRGESGNTEAFF.

The gene calls are TRBV5-1 and TRBJ1-1; D gene unclear. Germline values: CDR1 SGHRS, CDR2 YFSETQ. The CDR3 totals 14 residues. The V end was cut by 0 bases, the J end by 3 bases, with 9 bases between. Here the CDR3 DNA reads TGCGCCAGCAGCTTGGCCGGGTCGGACACTGAAGCTTTCTTT. It is translated as CASSLAGSDTEAFF. Looking up the rest from reference TRBV5-1 and TRBJ1-1 gives the full variable domain: KAGVTQTPRYLIKTRGQQVTLSCSPISGHRSVSWYQQTPGQGLQFLFEYFSETQRNKGNFPGRFSGRQFSNSRSEMNVSTLELGDSALYLCASSLAGSDTEAFFGQGTRLTVV.

V and J are TRBV5-4 and TRBJ1-1; D is undetermined. CDR3 size: 14 residues. Trimming removed 3 bases from V and 3 bases from J, with 12 bases in between. Germline CDR1 is SGHNT and CDR2 is YYREEE (reference sequence). The CDR3 sequence: CASSSGVGDTEAFF. The DNA for the CDR3 is TGTGCCAGCAGCTCGGGAGTCGGGGACACTGAAGCTTTCTTT.

This chain connects TRBV19 to TRBJ1-6; TRBD1 aligns across 8 bases. The CDR3 totals 15 residues. Germline CDR1 reads LNHDA; CDR2 reads SQIVND (reference sequence). With 2 bases clipped from V and 7 bases from J, the junction kept 4 bases outside the gene matches. The CDR3 sequence is CASSITGGINSPLHF. The DNA of the CDR3 is TGTGCCAGTAGTATAACAGGGGGGATAAATTCACCCCTCCACTTT.